These T cell receptor beta chains were read from a single sample in a study of early T cells in non-severe SARS-CoV-2 infection. MiXCR, run by TCRdb on the 5' RACE reads, gives a single entry per CDR3 protein. Here the sample spans about 99,000 distinct CDR3 sequences, 15% to 20% being singletons. Sequencing was carried out using whole blood. These receptor sequences come from an adult who was a healthcare worker with PCR-confirmed SARS-CoV-2 infection or an uninfected control (not recorded which). The CDR3 runs from the conserved cysteine through the conserved F or W. A D gene is named only where the DNA matches it firmly. Clone sizes are given selectively: once, few, many, or a class where the clone is expanded.

TRBV25-1	NA	17	TRBJ2-3	NA	CASSEHSGGRSTDTQYF	TGTGCCAGCAGTGAACACTCTGGGGGCCGAAGTACAGATACGCAGTATTTT
TRBV19	few	15	TRBJ2-1	NA	CASSSSRDWNNEQFF	TGTGCCAGTAGTTCCTCCCGGGACTGGAACAATGAGCAGTTCTTC
TRBV28	NA	15	TRBJ2-3	NA	CASSLQGAMGDTQYF	TGTGCCAGCAGTCTACAGGGTGCGATGGGAGATACGCAGTATTTT
TRBV18	NA	16	TRBJ2-1	NA	CASSPFPATQDREQFF	TGTGCCAGCTCACCATTTCCGGCCACCCAAGACCGGGAGCAGTTCTTC
TRBV7-9	few	15	TRBJ2-5	TRBD2	CASSLSSGGQETQYF	TGTGCCAGCAGCTTATCTAGCGGGGGCCAAGAGACCCAGTACTTC
TRBV12-5	few	15	TRBJ2-3	TRBD2	CASAPPGAGADTQYF	TGTGCTAGTGCTCCGCCGGGCGCGGGGGCAGATACGCAGTATTTT
TRBV5-1	NA	16	TRBJ2-2	TRBD2	CASSILAGDGTGELFF	TGCGCCAGCAGCATACTAGCGGGAGATGGTACCGGGGAGCTGTTTTTT
TRBV5-5	NA	13	TRBJ1-5	NA	CASSGHSNQPQHF	TGTGCCAGCAGCGGCCATAGCAATCAGCCCCAGCATTTT
TRBV7-2	many	13	TRBJ1-3	NA	CASSPDMGYTIYF	TGTGCCAGCAGCCCAGACATGGGATACACCATATATTTT
TRBV5-5	NA	18	TRBJ1-6	TRBD1	CASTDNRGQGFGNSPLHF	TGTGCCAGCACCGATAACCGGGGACAGGGCTTCGGGAATTCACCCCTCCACTTT
TRBV4-3	few	16	TRBJ2-1	NA	CASSQDLSSSYNEQFF	TGCGCCAGCAGCCAAGATCTATCGAGCTCCTACAATGAGCAGTTCTTC
TRBV5-1	few	15	TRBJ1-6	TRBD1	CASSSRTGPNSPLHF	TGCGCCAGCAGCTCGAGGACAGGGCCGAATTCACCCCTCCACTTT
TRBV20-1	NA	14	TRBJ2-2	TRBD2	CSARSGGATGELFF	TGCAGTGCTAGAAGCGGGGGGGCTACCGGGGAGCTGTTTTTT
TRBV5-4	many	17	TRBJ1-6	NA	CASSLDPSRSYNSPLHF	TGTGCCAGCAGCTTGGATCCCAGTCGCTCCTATAATTCACCCCTCCACTTT
TRBV2	few	14	TRBJ1-6	TRBD1	CAGISGTGPSPLHF	TGTGCCGGTATATCCGGGACAGGGCCATCACCCCTCCACTTT
TRBV25-1	NA	14	TRBJ1-2	NA	CASSDPGQGYGYTF	TGTGCCAGCAGTGATCCGGGTCAAGGGTATGGCTACACCTTC
TRBV12-3/TRBV12-4	NA	14	TRBJ1-5	TRBD1	CASSLDRNNQPQHF	TGTGCCAGCAGTTTGGACAGGAATAATCAGCCCCAGCATTTT
TRBV14	NA	15	TRBJ2-5	NA	CASSQDLRGRQTQYF	TGTGCCAGCAGCCAAGATTTAAGGGGCCGACAGACCCAGTACTTC
TRBV7-6	NA	15	TRBJ2-5	NA	CASSSPRVGQETQYF	TGTGCCAGCAGCTCCCCGAGGGTAGGCCAAGAGACCCAGTACTTC
TRBV14	few	16	TRBJ2-7	NA	CASSQSRAAHSYEQYF	TGTGCCAGCAGCCAATCTCGGGCAGCCCACTCCTACGAGCAGTACTTC
TRBV29-1	few	15	TRBJ2-2	TRBD2	CSVAPGLLNTGELFF	TGCAGCGTAGCCCCGGGACTACTGAACACCGGGGAGCTGTTTTTT
TRBV28	few	20	TRBJ2-6	TRBD1	CASSLTSGQGNPSGANVLTF	TGTGCCAGCAGTCTTACATCGGGACAGGGGAATCCCTCTGGGGCCAACGTCCTGACTTTC
TRBV10-3	NA	12	TRBJ1-2	TRBD1	CAGGTGGYGYTF	TGTGCCGGCGGGACAGGGGGCTATGGCTACACCTTC
TRBV20-1	NA	15	TRBJ2-5	TRBD2	CSARISGGPQETQYF	TGCAGTGCTAGAATTAGCGGGGGGCCTCAAGAGACCCAGTACTTC
TRBV28	few	15	TRBJ1-5	NA	CASSLGRWGNQPQHF	TGTGCCAGCAGTTTAGGGAGGTGGGGGAATCAGCCCCAGCATTTT
TRBV4-1	NA	16	TRBJ2-1	TRBD2	CASSQDPTSGGNEQFF	TGCGCCAGCAGCCAAGATCCAACTAGCGGGGGTAATGAGCAGTTCTTC
TRBV10-3	few	13	TRBJ1-1	NA	CAIRETGNTEAFF	TGTGCCATCAGGGAGACAGGGAACACTGAAGCTTTCTTT
TRBV6-1	few	13	TRBJ2-3	NA	CASRRAGADTQYF	TGTGCCAGCAGGCGGGCAGGAGCAGATACGCAGTATTTT
TRBV27	NA	15	TRBJ1-1	NA	CASSPGPRMNTEAFF	TGTGCCAGCAGCCCGGGCCCCCGTATGAACACTGAAGCTTTCTTT
TRBV11-2	NA	14	TRBJ1-5	NA	CASSPTGQGQPQHF	TGTGCCAGCAGCCCCACCGGACAAGGTCAGCCCCAGCATTTT
TRBV20-1	many	16	TRBJ2-2	TRBD1	CSARDPGQGDTGELFF	TGCAGTGCTAGAGACCCGGGACAGGGTGACACCGGGGAGCTGTTTTTT
TRBV5-6	once	11	TRBJ2-1	NA	CASSLGFEQFF	TGTGCCAGCAGCTTGGGTTTTGAGCAGTTCTTC
TRBV6-2/TRBV6-3	NA	14	TRBJ1-1	NA	CASSSDGPRAEAFF	TGTGCCAGCAGTTCCGACGGGCCCAGAGCTGAAGCTTTCTTT
TRBV28	few	19	TRBJ2-5	TRBD1	CASSLLPGQGVRDQETQYF	TGTGCCAGCAGTTTACTACCGGGACAGGGGGTTCGAGATCAAGAGACCCAGTACTTC
TRBV19	NA	13	TRBJ2-1	NA	CASSRAPYNEQFF	TGTGCCAGTAGCAGGGCACCCTACAATGAGCAGTTCTTC
TRBV28	NA	16	TRBJ2-1	TRBD2	CASSLLTSGSYNEQFF	TGTGCCAGCAGTTTATTGACTAGCGGCTCCTACAATGAGCAGTTCTTC
TRBV7-8	NA	14	TRBJ2-5	NA	CASSPRLGVETQYF	TGTGCCAGCAGCCCTCGACTAGGTGTAGAGACCCAGTACTTC
TRBV5-6	NA	18	TRBJ2-1	TRBD2	CASSPGTSATPSYNEQFF	TGTGCCAGCAGCCCCGGGACTAGTGCTACCCCATCCTACAATGAGCAGTTCTTC
TRBV28	few	15	TRBJ2-1	NA	CASSLFGGNYNEQFF	TGTGCCAGCAGTTTATTTGGGGGCAACTACAATGAGCAGTTCTTC
TRBV12-3/TRBV12-4	few	13	TRBJ2-5	NA	CASSSGVRETQYF	TGTGCCAGCAGTTCCGGGGTACGGGAGACCCAGTACTTC
TRBV12-3/TRBV12-4	few	15	TRBJ1-1	NA	CASTRPGRRNTEAFF	TGTGCCAGCACCCGACCGGGACGGAGGAACACTGAAGCTTTCTTT
TRBV12-3/TRBV12-4	few	14	TRBJ1-1	NA	CASSLVEGNTEAFF	TGTGCCAGCAGTTTAGTGGAGGGGAACACTGAAGCTTTCTTT
TRBV6-2/TRBV6-3	NA	15	TRBJ1-1	TRBD1	CASSQGAGMNTEAFF	TGTGCCAGCAGTCAGGGGGCAGGCATGAACACTGAAGCTTTCTTT
TRBV27	few	14	TRBJ2-1	TRBD2	CASSFSGRYNEQFF	TGTGCCAGCAGTTTTAGCGGGAGGTACAATGAGCAGTTCTTC
TRBV7-6	few	16	TRBJ2-1	TRBD2	CASSLTSGGTYNEQFF	TGTGCCAGCAGCTTAACTAGCGGGGGCACCTACAATGAGCAGTTCTTC
TRBV20-1	few	17	TRBJ1-3	NA	CSARLLPGSNSGNTIYF	TGCAGTGCTAGACTCTTACCGGGCAGCAACTCTGGAAACACCATATATTTT
TRBV12-3/TRBV12-4	NA	13	TRBJ2-7	NA	CASSSTAFYEQYF	TGTGCCAGCAGTTCGACAGCGTTCTACGAGCAGTACTTC
TRBV7-6	NA	14	TRBJ2-5	NA	CASSAERVAETQYF	TGTGCCAGCAGCGCGGAGAGGGTCGCAGAGACCCAGTACTTC
TRBV20-1	NA	13	TRBJ2-7	TRBD2	CSAGLDNYVEQYF	TGCAGTGCCGGACTAGATAATTACGTGGAGCAGTACTTC
TRBV20-1	NA	15	TRBJ2-1	TRBD2	CSASKLASSYNEQFF	TGCAGTGCTAGTAAACTAGCGAGCTCCTACAATGAGCAGTTCTTC
TRBV19	few	14	TRBJ1-4	NA	CASSNRDASGKLFF	TGTGCCAGTAGCAACCGGGACGCTAGTGGGAAACTGTTTTTT
TRBV29-1	NA	14	TRBJ2-3	TRBD2	CSAMGLQALSTQYF	TGCAGCGCCATGGGACTACAGGCCCTCAGTACGCAGTATTTT
TRBV7-2	many	14	TRBJ2-5	NA	CASSRGRNQETQYF	TGTGCCAGCAGCCGGGGGCGGAACCAAGAGACCCAGTACTTC
TRBV7-9	NA	21	TRBJ1-1	TRBD1	CASSLARPRLDRPSGDTEAFF	TGTGCCAGCAGCTTAGCACGCCCAAGGTTGGACAGGCCATCTGGGGACACTGAAGCTTTCTTT